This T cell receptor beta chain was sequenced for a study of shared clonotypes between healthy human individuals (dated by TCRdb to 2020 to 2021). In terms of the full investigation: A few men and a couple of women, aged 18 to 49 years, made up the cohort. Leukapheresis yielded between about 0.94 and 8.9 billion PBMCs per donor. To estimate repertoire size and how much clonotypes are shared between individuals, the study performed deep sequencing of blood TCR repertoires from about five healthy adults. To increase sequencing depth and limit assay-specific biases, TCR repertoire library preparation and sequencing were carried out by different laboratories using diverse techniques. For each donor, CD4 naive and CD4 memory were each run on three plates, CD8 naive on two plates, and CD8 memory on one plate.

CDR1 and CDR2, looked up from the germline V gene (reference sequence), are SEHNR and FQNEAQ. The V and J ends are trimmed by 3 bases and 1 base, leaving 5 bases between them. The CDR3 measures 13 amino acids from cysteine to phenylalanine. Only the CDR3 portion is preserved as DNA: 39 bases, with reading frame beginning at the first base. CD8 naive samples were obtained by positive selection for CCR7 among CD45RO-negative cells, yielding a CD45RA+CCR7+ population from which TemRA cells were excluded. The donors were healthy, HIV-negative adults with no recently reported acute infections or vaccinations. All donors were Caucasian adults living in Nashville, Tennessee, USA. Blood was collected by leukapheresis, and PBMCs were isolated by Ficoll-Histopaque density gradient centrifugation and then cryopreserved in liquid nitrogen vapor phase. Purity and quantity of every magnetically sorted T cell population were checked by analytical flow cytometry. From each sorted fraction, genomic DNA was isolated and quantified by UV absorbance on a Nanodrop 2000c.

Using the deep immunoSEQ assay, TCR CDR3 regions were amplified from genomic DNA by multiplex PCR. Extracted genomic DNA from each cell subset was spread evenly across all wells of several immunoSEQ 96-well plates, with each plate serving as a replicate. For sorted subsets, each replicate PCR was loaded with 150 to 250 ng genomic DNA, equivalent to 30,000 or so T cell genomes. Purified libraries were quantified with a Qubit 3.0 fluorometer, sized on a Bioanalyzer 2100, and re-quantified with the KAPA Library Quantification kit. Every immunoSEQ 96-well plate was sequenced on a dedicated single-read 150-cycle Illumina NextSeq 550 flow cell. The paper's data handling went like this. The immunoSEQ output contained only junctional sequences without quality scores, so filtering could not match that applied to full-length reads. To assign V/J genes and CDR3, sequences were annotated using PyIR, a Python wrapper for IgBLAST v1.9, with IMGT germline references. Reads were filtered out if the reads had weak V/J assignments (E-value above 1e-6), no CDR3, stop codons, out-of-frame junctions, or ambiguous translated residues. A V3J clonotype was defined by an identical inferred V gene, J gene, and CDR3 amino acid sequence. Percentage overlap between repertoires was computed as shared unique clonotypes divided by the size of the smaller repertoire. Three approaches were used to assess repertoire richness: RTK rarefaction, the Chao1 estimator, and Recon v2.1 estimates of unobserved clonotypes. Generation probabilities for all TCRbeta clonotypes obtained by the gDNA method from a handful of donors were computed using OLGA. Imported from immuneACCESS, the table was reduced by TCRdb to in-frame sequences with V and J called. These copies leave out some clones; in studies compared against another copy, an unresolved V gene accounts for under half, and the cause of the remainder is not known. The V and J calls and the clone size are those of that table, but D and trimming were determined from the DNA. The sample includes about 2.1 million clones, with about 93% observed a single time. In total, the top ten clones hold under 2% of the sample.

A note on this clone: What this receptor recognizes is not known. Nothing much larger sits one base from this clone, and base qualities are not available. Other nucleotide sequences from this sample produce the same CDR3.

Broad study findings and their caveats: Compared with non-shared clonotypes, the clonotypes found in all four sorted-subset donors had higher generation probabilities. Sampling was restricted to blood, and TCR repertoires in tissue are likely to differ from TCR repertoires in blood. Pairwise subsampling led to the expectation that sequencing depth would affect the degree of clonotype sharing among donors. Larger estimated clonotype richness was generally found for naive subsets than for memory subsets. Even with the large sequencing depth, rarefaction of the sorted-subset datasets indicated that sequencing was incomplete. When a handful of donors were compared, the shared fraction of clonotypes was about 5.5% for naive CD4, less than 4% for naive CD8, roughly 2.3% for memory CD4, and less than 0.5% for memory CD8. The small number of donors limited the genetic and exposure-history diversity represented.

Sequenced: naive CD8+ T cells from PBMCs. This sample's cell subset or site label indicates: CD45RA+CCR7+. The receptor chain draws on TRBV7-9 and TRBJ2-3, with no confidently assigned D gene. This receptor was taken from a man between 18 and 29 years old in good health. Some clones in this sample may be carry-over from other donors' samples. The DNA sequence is TGTGCCAGCAGCTTCGGTGGCACAGATACGCAGTATTTT. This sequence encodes CASSFGGTDTQYF.